This T cell receptor (beta chain) was sequenced in a study of response to subunit inactivated influenza vaccine. In germline, CDR1 is KGHSH, CDR2 LQKENI. V gave up 3 bases and J gave up 8 bases, with 16 bases separating them. The CDR3 has 15 amino acids. This clonotype has only a few counts. The antigen is not known. Study observations and caveats: Authors suggested few new T cells are recruited by each seasonal influenza vaccination.

TCRdb reanalysed the RT-PCR reads using MiXCR and keeps one entry per CDR3 protein. The repertoire holds some 640,000 distinct CDR3 sequences, with about 15% as singletons. Here the sequenced sample was PBMCs from blood, taken roughly 2 weeks before vaccination. The V call is TRBV18, the J call TRBJ1-4; possibly TRBD1 for D (5 bases). The sequence was obtained from a man aged 45-65 years who received an inactivated influenza vaccine. For the CDR3, the DNA is TGTGCCAGCTCACCGACGACAGTTCTGAGCGAAAAACTGTTTTTT. Residues: CASSPTTVLSEKLFF.